These T cell receptor beta chains were read from a single sample in a study of cytotoxic CD8 clonotypes in ibrutinib-treated CLL. Some clones are missing from TCRdb's copy, which holds only in-frame ones; the method was immunoSEQ multiplex PCR. The sample records 110,000 to 150,000 clones, 75% to 80% being singletons. Specimen: PBMCs, collected after 24 months of ibrutinib treatment. The receptors here all came from a human donor with chronic lymphocytic leukemia. Both conserved end residues are part of each CDR3. A D gene is named only where the DNA matches it firmly. Not every row has a clone size; where given, it reads once, few, many or a size class.

size | J | D | V | CDR3 | DNA
. | TRBJ2-7 | . | TRBV6-1 | CASSGVDQQYF | TGTGCCAGCAGTGGGGTGGACCAGCAGTACTTC
. | TRBJ2-5 | TRBD2 | TRBV18 | CASSPAFGGETQYF | TGTGCCAGCTCACCGGCCTTCGGGGGGGAGACCCAGTACTTC
once | TRBJ2-1 | TRBD2 | TRBV7-9 | CASSPGLAWSEQFF | TGTGCCAGCAGCCCGGGACTAGCGTGGTCGGAGCAGTTCTTC
. | TRBJ2-7 | . | TRBV11-2 | CASSLWGYEQYF | TGTGCCAGCAGCTTATGGGGCTACGAGCAGTACTTC
. | TRBJ2-7 | . | TRBV29-1 | CSVEKGPYEQYF | TGCAGCGTTGAAAAGGGGCCCTACGAGCAGTACTTT
. | TRBJ2-7 | . | TRBV25-1 | CASSDPGTPYEQYF | TGTGCCAGCAGTGACCCCGGGACACCGTACGAGCAGTACTTC
. | TRBJ2-2 | . | TRBV10-3 | CAISEQRVGTGELFF | TGTGCCATCAGTGAACAGCGAGTTGGCACCGGGGAGCTGTTTTTT
once | TRBJ2-1 | TRBD1 | TRBV5-1 | CASRHGQGYNEQFF | TGCGCCAGCCGCCATGGACAGGGCTACAATGAGCAGTTCTTC
once | TRBJ2-3 | . | TRBV7-2 | CASSWVAGRTDTQYF | TGTGCCAGCAGCTGGGTGGCAGGGCGCACAGATACGCAGTATTTT
once | TRBJ2-1 | . | TRBV19 | CASSISGQNNEQFF | TGTGCCAGTAGTATATCGGGCCAGAACAATGAGCAGTTCTTC
few | TRBJ2-7 | . | TRBV15 | CATSRWGGAIREQYF | TGTGCCACCAGCAGATGGGGTGGGGCCATACGCGAGCAGTACTTC
few | TRBJ1-1 | . | TRBV19 | CASSIGQGFTEAFF | TGTGCCAGTAGTATCGGGCAGGGGTTCACTGAAGCTTTCTTT
. | TRBJ2-7 | TRBD1 | TRBV18 | CASSPPTGGYEQYF | TGTGCCAGCTCACCACCCACAGGGGGCTACGAGCAGTACTTC
. | TRBJ1-4 | . | TRBV4-2 | CASSQEGTADNEKLFF | TGTGCCAGCAGCCAAGAGGGGACGGCGGATAATGAAAAACTGTTTTTT
. | TRBJ2-1 | . | TRBV7-2 | CASSLAGWGNEQFF | TGTGCCAGCAGCTTAGCGGGGTGGGGCAATGAGCAGTTCTTC
. | TRBJ2-6 | . | TRBV2 | CASSVRGPGANVLTF | TGTGCCAGCAGTGTTCGGGGCCCTGGGGCCAACGTCCTGACTTTC
. | TRBJ2-5 | . | TRBV7-3 | CASSLGLGLQETQYF | TGTGCCAGCAGCTTGGGGCTAGGTCTGCAAGAGACCCAGTACTTC
. | TRBJ1-5 | . | TRBV27 | CASSLSGDTPGNQPQHF | TGTGCCAGCAGTTTATCGGGGGACACCCCGGGCAATCAGCCCCAGCATTTT
. | TRBJ2-7 | TRBD1 | TRBV7-9 | CASSLRDRGPYEQYF | TGTGCCAGCAGCTTAAGGGACAGGGGGCCCTACGAGCAGTACTTC
. | TRBJ1-6 | . | TRBV18 | CASSRWADRENSPLHF | TGTGCCAGCTCACGATGGGCGGACCGAGAAAATTCACCCCTCCACTTT
. | TRBJ1-1 | TRBD1 | TRBV6-6 | CASSSHSGGTEAFF | TGTGCCAGCAGTTCCCATTCAGGGGGAACTGAAGCTTTCTTT
many | TRBJ1-4 | TRBD1 | TRBV2 | CANGEGASSEKLFF | TGTGCCAACGGGGAGGGGGCATCGAGTGAAAAACTGTTTTTT
. | TRBJ1-2 | . | TRBV4-1 | CASSQAGSGYTF | TGCGCCAGCAGCCAAGCAGGGTCTGGCTACACCTTC
few | TRBJ1-4 | TRBD1 | TRBV5-5 | CASSSAQGTNEKLFF | TGTGCCAGCAGCTCAGCACAGGGGACTAATGAAAAACTGTTTTTT
. | TRBJ1-5 | . | TRBV10-3 | CAIRDNPHGPQHF | TGTGCCATCAGGGACAACCCCCATGGGCCCCAGCATTTT
once | TRBJ1-4 | . | TRBV30 | CACAPGGVEKLFF | TGTGCCTGCGCCCCCGGGGGGGTTGAAAAACTGTTTTTT
. | TRBJ2-7 | . | TRBV6-1 | CASSEVGLGAYEQYF | TGTGCCAGCAGTGAAGTTGGATTGGGGGCCTACGAGCAGTACTTC
. | TRBJ2-3 | TRBD2 | TRBV7-6 | CASSRRGSDTQYF | TGTGCCAGCAGCCGGCGGGGGTCTGATACGCAGTATTTT
. | TRBJ2-1 | . | TRBV7-2 | CASSLVGSDYNEQFF | TGTGCCAGCAGCTTAGTGGGTAGCGACTACAATGAGCAGTTCTTC
. | TRBJ2-5 | . | TRBV6-6 | CASSSPWRGPQETQYF | TGTGCCAGCAGCTCCCCCTGGCGGGGGCCCCAAGAGACCCAGTACTTC
. | TRBJ2-4 | . | TRBV30 | CAWSEAGSKNIQYF | TGTGCCTGGAGTGAGGCCGGATCAAAAAACATTCAGTACTTC
. | TRBJ2-5 | . | TRBV5-1 | CASSLGAEETQYF | TGCGCCAGCAGCTTGGGGGCGGAAGAGACCCAGTACTTC
once | TRBJ2-7 | . | TRBV5-1 | CASSFPTHGYEQYF | TGCGCCAGCAGCTTTCCTACCCATGGCTACGAGCAGTACTTC
. | TRBJ2-1 | TRBD2 | TRBV5-1 | CASSLSSGVGAYNEQFF | TGCGCCAGCAGCTTGAGTAGCGGGGTGGGGGCCTACAATGAGCAGTTCTTC
. | TRBJ2-7 | . | TRBV15 | CATSRDRSPSYEQYF | TGTGCCACCAGCAGAGATCGGAGCCCCTCCTACGAGCAGTACTTC
. | TRBJ2-5 | TRBD2 | TRBV11-1 | CASTLSGGETQYF | TGTGCCAGCACCCTTAGCGGGGGCGAGACCCAGTACTTC
. | TRBJ2-2 | TRBD2 | TRBV5-1 | CASSLWGSGSADTGELFF | TGCGCCAGCAGCTTGTGGGGTAGCGGGAGTGCGGACACCGGGGAGCTGTTTTTT
. | TRBJ1-3 | . | TRBV30 | CAWSRGLSGNTIYF | TGTGCCTGGAGCCGGGGCCTCTCTGGAAACACCATATATTTT
. | TRBJ2-7 | . | TRBV9 | CASSVVVWDTDSYEQYF | TGTGCCAGCAGCGTAGTGGTGTGGGATACGGACTCCTACGAGCAGTACTTC
. | TRBJ1-2 | . | TRBV7-9 | CASSSQPHTGYGYTF | TGTGCCAGCAGCTCTCAACCCCATACAGGCTATGGCTACACCTTC
. | TRBJ2-1 | . | TRBV6-5 | CASRGRRNEQFF | TGTGCCAGCAGGGGGCGGAGAAATGAGCAGTTCTTC
. | TRBJ2-7 | TRBD1 | TRBV25-1 | CASTKGQGGEQYF | TGTGCCAGCACCAAAGGACAGGGGGGCGAGCAGTACTTC
. | TRBJ2-1 | . | TRBV6-5 | CASSPDYNEQFF | TGTGCCAGCAGCCCCGACTACAATGAGCAGTTCTTC